The 17 T cell receptor beta chains in this list originate from one sample, sequenced in a study of T-cell reconstitution after alpha-beta-depleted transplantation in children. Molecular barcoding with unique molecular identifiers was used for the TCRbeta library. MiXCR, run by TCRdb on the PCR reads, gives a single entry per CDR3 protein. Altogether 750,000 to 950,000 distinct CDR3 sequences are present, roughly 15% being singletons, with the ten largest covering around 5.3%. The starting material was PBMCs, mostly from graft donor cells, obtained 360 days after TCRalphabeta/CD19-depleted stem cell transplant. Every receptor here comes from a male patient aged 10 to 17 who had a stem cell transplant for acute lymphoblastic leukemia, so the T cells may come from the graft donor.

This clonotype was seen only a few times. The chain is built from TRBV12-3 or TRBV12-4 and TRBJ2-2; either TRBD1 or TRBD2 may fit D (5 bases each). V lost 5 bases to trimming and J lost 3 bases, with 13 bases between them. This CDR3 has 15 residues. The CDR3 spells CASSRRDQYTGELFF. DNA of the CDR3: TGTGCCAGCAGTCGCCGGGACCAATACACCGGGGAGCTGTTTTTT.

This chain links TRBV10-3 with TRBJ2-3; D is ambiguous. CDR3 length: 12 residues. Germline V gene sequence: CDR1 ENHRY, CDR2 SYGVKD. V was cut by 6 bases and J by 2 bases, with 6 bases left in between. CDR3 nucleotides: TGTGCCATCAGACAGCTCACAGATACGCAGTATTTT. The encoded protein is CAIRQLTDTQYF.

The chain carries TRBV5-1 and TRBJ2-1; D perhaps matches TRBD1 (6 bases). This CDR3 has 16 amino acids. Trimming took 2 bases from V and 1 from J, leaving 13 bases between them. Germline CDR1 and CDR2: SGHRS and YFSETQ. The CDR3 region has the DNA TGCGCCAGCAGCTTCCTTAGGGGGTCGTCCTACAATGAGCAGTTCTTC. Protein product: CASSFLRGSSYNEQFF.

The V and J genes are TRBV5-1 and TRBJ2-2, with 9 bases identical to TRBD1. Trimming at V came to 4 bases and at J to 4 bases, leaving 2 bases not matched to a gene. The CDR3 is 14 residues long. Per germline, CDR1 SGHRS and CDR2 YFSETQ. CDR3 sequence (DNA): TGCGCCAGCAGCGTGACAGGGGGCACCGGGGAGCTGTTTTTT. Protein product: CASSVTGGTGELFF.

The gene calls are TRBV5-1 and TRBJ2-1, with TRBD2 matching over 11 bases. The germline V gene encodes CDR1 SGHRS and CDR2 YFSETQ. The CDR3 consists of 16 residues. V shed 3 bases, J shed 7 bases, and the junction held 9 bases outside the gene matches. DNA of the CDR3: TGCGCCAGCAGCTCGATACTAGCGGGAGCACTAAATGAGCAGTTCTTC. It specifies CASSSILAGALNEQFF.

The DNA for the CDR3 is TGTGCCTGGTGGGACGGGGATTACGAGCAGTACTTC. It is translated as CAWWDGDYEQYF. V and J are TRBV30 and TRBJ2-7; TRBD1 or TRBD2 may be the D gene (5 bases each). Germline assignment: CDR1 GTSNPN and CDR2 SVGIG (reference sequence). The CDR3 length is 12 residues. The V end lost 5 bases, the J end lost 4 bases, and 12 bases lay between the germline ends.

This clonotype was counted only a few times. The chain links TRBV12-3 or TRBV12-4 to TRBJ1-5, with D possibly matching TRBD1 (5 bases). Trimming stripped 8 bases from V and 7 bases from J, with 12 bases between. The CDR3 has 12 residues. The CDR3 here is CASQARGQPQHF. The DNA for the CDR3 is TGTGCCAGCCAGGCCCGGGGGCAGCCCCAGCATTTT.

This chain connects TRBV29-1 to TRBJ2-2, with TRBD1 matching 9 bases. The germline V gene encodes CDR1 SQVTM and CDR2 ANQGSEA. Trimming took 0 bases from V and 2 from J; bases not matched to a gene: 7. The CDR3 contains 17 residues. CDR3 sequence reads: CSVEDLLQGANTGELFF. The CDR3 DNA reads TGCAGCGTTGAAGATCTTTTACAGGGGGCAAACACCGGGGAGCTGTTTTTT.

This clonotype was picked up many times. The rearrangement links TRBV12-3 or TRBV12-4 to TRBJ1-5, with D maybe TRBD1 (5 bases). Trimming took off 3 bases at V and 2 bases at J, with 14 bases between the two ends. The CDR3 extends over 16 amino acids. The CDR3 DNA reads as TGTGCCAGCAGTTTTAATTTCAGGGTCGGCAATCAGCCCCAGCATTTT. Translating it yields CASSFNFRVGNQPQHF.

This clonotype has a handful of counts. The V and J genes are TRBV20-1 and TRBJ1-2; D may be TRBD1 (5 bases). This CDR3 region has 10 residues. Germline assignment: CDR1 DFQATT and CDR2 SNEGSKA (reference sequence). Deletions cut 5 bases from V and 7 bases from J, with 8 bases between. DNA of the CDR3: TGCAGTGCTCCCCAGGGTGGCTACACCTTC. Its translation is CSAPQGGYTF.

J is TRBJ2-6 and V is TRBV5-5; D might be TRBD1 (5 bases). The CDR3 loop spans 17 amino acids. Germline V gene data show CDR1 as SGHKS and CDR2 as YYEKEE (reference sequence). The germline V and J ends were trimmed by 2 bases and 0 bases, with 12 bases remaining between them. The CDR3 DNA follows: TGTGCCAGCAGCTTAGTTTGGACATCCTCTGGGGCCAACGTCCTGACTTTC. It specifies CASSLVWTSSGANVLTF.

A few counts support this clonotype. The gene calls are TRBV9 and TRBJ2-3; D remains unclear. The germline CDR1 and CDR2 sequences are SGDLS and YYNGEE. CDR3 length equals 15 residues. V lost 1 base to trimming and J lost 2 bases, with 11 bases between them. The CDR3 DNA reads as TGTGCCAGCAGCGTATATGGAGCGCCCACAGATACGCAGTATTTT. Residues: CASSVYGAPTDTQYF.

The chain couples TRBV29-1 to TRBJ1-1; no firm D call. CDR3 length: 13 amino acids. CDR1 is SQVTM and CDR2 is ANQGSEA in the germline V gene. Trimming took 7 bases from V and 2 from J, leaving 14 bases between them. The CDR3 is CSGGIGKNTEAFF. The CDR3 coding sequence is TGCAGCGGTGGGATTGGAAAAAACACTGAAGCTTTCTTT. Full variable domain (rest looked up from reference TRBV29-1 and TRBJ1-1): SAVISQKPSRDICQRGTSLTIQCQVDSQVTMMFWYRQQPGQSLTLIATANQGSEATYESGFVIDKFPISRPNLTFSTLTVSNMSPEDSSIYLCSGGIGKNTEAFFGQGTRLTVV.

This clonotype was seen a handful of times. The chain joins TRBV3-1 to TRBJ1-1; D not certain. With 2 bases removed from V and 1 base from J, the gap between germline ends came to 11 bases. This CDR3 has 15 residues. Per the germline V gene, CDR1 is LGHDT and CDR2 is YNNKEL (reference sequence). Written as DNA, the CDR3 is TGTGCCAGCAGCCAATTTCCTGGTGGGAACACTGAAGCTTTCTTT. This codes for CASSQFPGGNTEAFF.

This clonotype has a handful of counts. This rearrangement joins TRBV21-1 to TRBJ2-5. TRBV21-1 is tagged as a pseudogene. CDR3 length: 15 amino acids. The CDR3 here is CASSMLKGRQETQYF. DNA for the CDR3: TGTGCCAGCAGCATGCTGAAGGGTAGGCAAGAGACCCAGTACTTC.

This clonotype came up a few times. The gene calls are TRBV5-1 and TRBJ2-1; D unresolved. The V end lost 0 bases, the J end lost 6 bases, and 10 bases lay between the germline ends. Germline lookup yields CDR1 SGHRS and CDR2 YFSETQ. The CDR3 length is 14 residues. The CDR3: CASSLAPSPNEQFF. The CDR3 DNA reads as TGCGCCAGCAGCTTGGCTCCTAGTCCCAATGAGCAGTTCTTC. The whole variable domain, remainder taken from reference TRBV5-1 and TRBJ2-1, is KAGVTQTPRYLIKTRGQQVTLSCSPISGHRSVSWYQQTPGQGLQFLFEYFSETQRNKGNFPGRFSGRQFSNSRSEMNVSTLELGDSALYLCASSLAPSPNEQFFGPGTRLTVL.

This clonotype was observed a handful of times. The chain uses TRBV5-1 and TRBJ2-1, with TRBD2 matching over 11 bases. V trimming: 4 bases; J trimming: 4 bases; junction bases outside the gene matches: 13. The CDR3 totals 18 residues. Looked up from germline, CDR1 is SGHRS and CDR2 is YFSETQ. The CDR3: CASSLPGLAANSYNEQFF. DNA for the CDR3: TGCGCCAGCAGCCTTCCGGGACTAGCGGCCAACTCTTACAATGAGCAGTTCTTC.